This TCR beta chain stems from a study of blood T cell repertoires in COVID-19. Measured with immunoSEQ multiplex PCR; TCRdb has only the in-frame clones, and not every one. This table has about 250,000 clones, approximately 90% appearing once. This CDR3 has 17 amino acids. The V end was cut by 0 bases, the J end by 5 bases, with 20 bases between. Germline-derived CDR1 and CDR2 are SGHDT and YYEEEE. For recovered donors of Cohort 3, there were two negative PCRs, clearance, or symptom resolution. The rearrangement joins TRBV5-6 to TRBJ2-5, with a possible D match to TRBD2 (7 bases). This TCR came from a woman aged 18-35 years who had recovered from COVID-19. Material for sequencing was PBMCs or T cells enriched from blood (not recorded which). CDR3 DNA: TGTGCCAGCAGCTTGGGTTCGGGGGGCGGCGGGCTGGAGACCCAGTACTTC. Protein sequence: CASSLGSGGGGLETQYF.